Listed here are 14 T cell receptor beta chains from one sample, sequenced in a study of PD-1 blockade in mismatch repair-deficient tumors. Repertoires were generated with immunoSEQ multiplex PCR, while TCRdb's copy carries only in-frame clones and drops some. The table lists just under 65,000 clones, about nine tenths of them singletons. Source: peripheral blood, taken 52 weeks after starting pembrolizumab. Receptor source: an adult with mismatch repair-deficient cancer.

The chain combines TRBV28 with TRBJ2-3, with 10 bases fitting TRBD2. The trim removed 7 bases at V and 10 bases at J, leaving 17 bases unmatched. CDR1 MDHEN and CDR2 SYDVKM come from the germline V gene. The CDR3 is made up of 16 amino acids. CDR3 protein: CASTSPGLALLEPQYF. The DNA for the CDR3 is TGTGCCAGCACCAGCCCGGGACTAGCGCTCCTCGAGCCGCAGTATTTT.

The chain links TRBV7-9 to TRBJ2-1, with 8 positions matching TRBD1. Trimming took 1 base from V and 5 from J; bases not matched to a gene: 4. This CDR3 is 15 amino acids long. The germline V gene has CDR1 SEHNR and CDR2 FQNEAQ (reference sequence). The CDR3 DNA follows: TGTGCCAGCAGCTTAGGACAGGGGAACCACAATGAGCAGTTCTTC. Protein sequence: CASSLGQGNHNEQFF.

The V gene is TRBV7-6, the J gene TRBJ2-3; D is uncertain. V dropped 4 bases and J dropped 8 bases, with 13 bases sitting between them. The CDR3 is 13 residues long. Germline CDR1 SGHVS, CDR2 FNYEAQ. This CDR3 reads CASSWTPSGTQYF. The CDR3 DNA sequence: TGTGCCAGCAGCTGGACGCCGTCGGGTACGCAGTATTTT.

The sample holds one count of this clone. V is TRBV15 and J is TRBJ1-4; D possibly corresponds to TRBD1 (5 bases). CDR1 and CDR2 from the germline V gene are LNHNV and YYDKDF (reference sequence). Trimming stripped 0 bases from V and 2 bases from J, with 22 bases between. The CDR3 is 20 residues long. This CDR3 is CATSRDRLGTGLETNEKLFF. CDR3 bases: TGTGCCACCAGCAGAGATAGATTGGGTACGGGACTCGAGACTAATGAAAAACTGTTTTTT. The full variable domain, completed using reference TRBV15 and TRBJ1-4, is DAMVIQNPRYQVTQFGKPVTLSCSQTLNHNVMYWYQQKSSQAPKLLFHYYDKDFNNEADTPDNFQSRRPNTSFCFLDIRSPGLGDTAMYLCATSRDRLGTGLETNEKLFFGSGTQLSVL.

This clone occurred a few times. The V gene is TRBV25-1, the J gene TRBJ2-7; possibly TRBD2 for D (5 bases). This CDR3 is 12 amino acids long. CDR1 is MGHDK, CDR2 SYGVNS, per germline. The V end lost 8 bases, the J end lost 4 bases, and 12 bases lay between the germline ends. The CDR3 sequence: CASGGPPYEQYF. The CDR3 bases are TGTGCCAGCGGAGGCCCACCATACGAGCAGTACTTC.

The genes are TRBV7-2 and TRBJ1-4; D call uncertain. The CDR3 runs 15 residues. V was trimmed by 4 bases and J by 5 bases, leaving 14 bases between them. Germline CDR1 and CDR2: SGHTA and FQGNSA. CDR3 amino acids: CASSSWEEGNEKLFF. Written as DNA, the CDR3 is TGTGCCAGCAGCTCCTGGGAAGAGGGCAATGAAAAACTGTTTTTT.

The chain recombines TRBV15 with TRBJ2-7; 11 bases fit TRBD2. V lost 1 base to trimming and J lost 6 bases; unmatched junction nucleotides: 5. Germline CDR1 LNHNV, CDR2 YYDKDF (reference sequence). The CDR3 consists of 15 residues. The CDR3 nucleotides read TGTGCCACCAGCAGAGTAGGACTAGCGGGCGTCGAGCAGTACTTC. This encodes CATSRVGLAGVEQYF.

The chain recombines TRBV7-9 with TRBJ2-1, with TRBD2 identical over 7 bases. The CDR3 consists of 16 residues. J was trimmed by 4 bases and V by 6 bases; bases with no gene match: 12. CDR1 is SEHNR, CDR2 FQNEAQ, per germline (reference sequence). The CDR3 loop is CASSYQRSGKYNEQFF. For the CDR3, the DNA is TGTGCCAGCAGTTACCAAAGGAGCGGGAAGTACAATGAGCAGTTCTTC.

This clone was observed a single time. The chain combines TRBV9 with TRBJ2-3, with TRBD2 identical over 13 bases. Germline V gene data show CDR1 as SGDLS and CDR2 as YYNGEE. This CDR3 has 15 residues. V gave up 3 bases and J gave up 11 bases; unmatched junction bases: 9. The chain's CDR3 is CASSAGTSGTLGQYF. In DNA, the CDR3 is TGTGCCAGCAGCGCCGGGACTAGCGGGACCTTGGGGCAGTATTTT.

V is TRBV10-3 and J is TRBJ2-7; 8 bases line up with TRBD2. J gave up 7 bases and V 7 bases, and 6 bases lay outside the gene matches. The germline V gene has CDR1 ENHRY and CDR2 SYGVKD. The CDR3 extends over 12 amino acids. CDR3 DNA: TGTGCCATCACGGCTCCGGGAGGGGAGCAGTACTTC. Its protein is CAITAPGGEQYF.

As DNA, the CDR3 is TGCGCCAGCAGTGAGGGTCAGGGGGGCGAAAAACTGTTTTTT. Amino acid sequence: CASSEGQGGEKLFF. The rearrangement joins TRBV10-2 to TRBJ1-4; 7 nucleotides align to TRBD1. Germline assignment: CDR1 WSHSY and CDR2 SAAADI. V lost 2 bases to trimming and J lost 8 bases; unmatched junction nucleotides: 5. The length of the CDR3 is 14 residues.

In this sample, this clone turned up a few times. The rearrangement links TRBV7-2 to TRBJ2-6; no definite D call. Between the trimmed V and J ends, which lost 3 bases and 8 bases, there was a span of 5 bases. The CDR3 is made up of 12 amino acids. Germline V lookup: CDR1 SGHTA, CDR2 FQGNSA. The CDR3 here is CASSFDPNVLTF. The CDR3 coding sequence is TGTGCCAGCAGCTTTGACCCCAACGTCCTGACTTTC.

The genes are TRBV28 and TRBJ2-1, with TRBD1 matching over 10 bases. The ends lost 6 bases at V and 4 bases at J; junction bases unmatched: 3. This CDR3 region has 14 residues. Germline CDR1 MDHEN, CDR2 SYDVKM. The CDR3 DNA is TGTGCCAGCAGCCAGGGACAGGGGTACAATGAGCAGTTCTTC. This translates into CASSQGQGYNEQFF.

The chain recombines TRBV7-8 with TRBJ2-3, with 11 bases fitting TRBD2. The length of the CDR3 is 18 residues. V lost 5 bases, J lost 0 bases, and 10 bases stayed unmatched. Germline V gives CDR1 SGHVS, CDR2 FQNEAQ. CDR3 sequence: CASSPTGLAGTSTDTQYF. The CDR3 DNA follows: TGTGCCAGCAGCCCTACCGGACTAGCGGGTACTAGCACAGATACGCAGTATTTT.